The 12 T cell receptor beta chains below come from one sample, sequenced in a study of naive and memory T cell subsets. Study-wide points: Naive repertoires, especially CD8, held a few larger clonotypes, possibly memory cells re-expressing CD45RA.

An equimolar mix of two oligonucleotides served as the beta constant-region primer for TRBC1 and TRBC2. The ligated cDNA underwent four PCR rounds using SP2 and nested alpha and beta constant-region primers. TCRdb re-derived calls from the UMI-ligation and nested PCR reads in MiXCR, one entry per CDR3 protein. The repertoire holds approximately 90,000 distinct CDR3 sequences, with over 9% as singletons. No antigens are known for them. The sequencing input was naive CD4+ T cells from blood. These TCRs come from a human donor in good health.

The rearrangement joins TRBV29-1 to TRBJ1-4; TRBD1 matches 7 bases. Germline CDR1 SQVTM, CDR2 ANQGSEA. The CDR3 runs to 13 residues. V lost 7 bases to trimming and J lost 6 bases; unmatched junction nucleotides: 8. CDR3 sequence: CSAVRDRYEKLFF. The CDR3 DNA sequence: TGCAGCGCTGTCCGGGACAGATATGAAAAACTGTTTTTT.

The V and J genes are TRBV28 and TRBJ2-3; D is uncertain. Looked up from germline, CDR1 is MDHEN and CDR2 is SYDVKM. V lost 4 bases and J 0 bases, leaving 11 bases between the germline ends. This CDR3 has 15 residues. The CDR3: CASSYLKGSTDTQYF. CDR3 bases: TGTGCCAGCAGTTACCTTAAGGGTAGCACAGATACGCAGTATTTT. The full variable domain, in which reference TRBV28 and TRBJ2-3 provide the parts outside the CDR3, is DVKVTQSSRYLVKRTGEKVFLECVQDMDHENMFWYRQDPGLGLRLIYFSYDVKMKEKGDIPEGYSVSREKKERFSLILESASTNQTSMYLCASSYLKGSTDTQYFGPGTRLTVL.

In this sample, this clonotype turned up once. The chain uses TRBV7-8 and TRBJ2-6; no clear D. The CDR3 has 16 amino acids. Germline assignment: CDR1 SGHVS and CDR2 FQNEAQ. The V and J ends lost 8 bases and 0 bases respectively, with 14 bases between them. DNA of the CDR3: TGTGCCAGCTCAGATGTTTGGGACTCTGGGGCCAACGTCCTGACTTTC. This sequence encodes CASSDVWDSGANVLTF. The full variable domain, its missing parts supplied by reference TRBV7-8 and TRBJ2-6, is GAGVSQSPRYKVAKRGQDVALRCDPISGHVSLFWYQQALGQGPEFLTYFQNEAQLDKSGLPSDRFFAERPEGSVSTLKIQRTQQEDSAVYLCASSDVWDSGANVLTFGAGSRLTVL.

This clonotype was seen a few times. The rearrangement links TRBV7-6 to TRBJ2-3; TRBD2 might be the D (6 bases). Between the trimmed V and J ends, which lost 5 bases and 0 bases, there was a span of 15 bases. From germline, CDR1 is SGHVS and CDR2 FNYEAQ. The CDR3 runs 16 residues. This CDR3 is CASSRGTSGSTDTQYF. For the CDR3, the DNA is TGTGCCAGCAGCCGGGGTACAAGCGGGAGCACAGATACGCAGTATTTT.

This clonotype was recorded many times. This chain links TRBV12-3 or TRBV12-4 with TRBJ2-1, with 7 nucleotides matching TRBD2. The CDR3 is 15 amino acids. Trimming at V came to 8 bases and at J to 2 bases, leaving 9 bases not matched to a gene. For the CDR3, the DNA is TGTGCCAGCCGCGGGGCGGGGGATACCTACAATGAGCAGTTCTTC. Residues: CASRGAGDTYNEQFF.

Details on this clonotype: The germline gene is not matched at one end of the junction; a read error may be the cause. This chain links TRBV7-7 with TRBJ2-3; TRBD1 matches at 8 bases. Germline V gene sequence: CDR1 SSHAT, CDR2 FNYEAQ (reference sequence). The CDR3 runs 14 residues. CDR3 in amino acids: CASSPQGATDTQYF. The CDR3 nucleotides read TGTGCTAGCAGCCCGCAGGGGGCCACAGATACGCAGTATTTT.

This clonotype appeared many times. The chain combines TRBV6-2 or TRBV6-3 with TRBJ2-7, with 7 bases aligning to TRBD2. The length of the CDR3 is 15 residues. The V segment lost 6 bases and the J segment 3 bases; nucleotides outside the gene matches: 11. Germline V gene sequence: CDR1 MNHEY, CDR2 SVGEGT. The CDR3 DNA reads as TGTGCCAGCAGACCACCCCGTGCGGGAGACTACGAGCAGTACTTC. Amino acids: CASRPPRAGDYEQYF.

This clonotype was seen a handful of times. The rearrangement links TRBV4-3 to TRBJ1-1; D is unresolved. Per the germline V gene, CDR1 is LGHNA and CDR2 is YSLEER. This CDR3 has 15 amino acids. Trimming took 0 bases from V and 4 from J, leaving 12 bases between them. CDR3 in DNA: TGCGCCAGCAGCCAAGAATTGGGGTTCGGCACTGAAGCTTTCTTT. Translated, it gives CASSQELGFGTEAFF.

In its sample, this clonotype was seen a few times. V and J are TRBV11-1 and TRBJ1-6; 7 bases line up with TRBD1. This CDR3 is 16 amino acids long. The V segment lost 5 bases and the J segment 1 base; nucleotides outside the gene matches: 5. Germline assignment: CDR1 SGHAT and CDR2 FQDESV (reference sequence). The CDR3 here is CASSPGTASYNSPLHF. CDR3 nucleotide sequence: TGTGCCAGCAGCCCGGGGACAGCATCCTATAATTCACCCCTCCACTTT.

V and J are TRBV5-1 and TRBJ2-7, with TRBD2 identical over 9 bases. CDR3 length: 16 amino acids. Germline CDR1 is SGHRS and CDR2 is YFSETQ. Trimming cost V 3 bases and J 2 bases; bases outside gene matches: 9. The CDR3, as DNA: TGCGCCAGCAGCTACGACAGCGGGGGGACAACCTACGAGCAGTACTTC. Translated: CASSYDSGGTTYEQYF.

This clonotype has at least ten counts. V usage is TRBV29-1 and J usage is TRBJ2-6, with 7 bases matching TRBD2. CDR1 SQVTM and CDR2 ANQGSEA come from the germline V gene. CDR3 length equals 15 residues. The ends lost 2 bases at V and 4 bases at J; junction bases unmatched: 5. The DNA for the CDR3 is TGCAGCGTTGAAAGCGGGGTTGTCGGGGCCAACGTCCTGACTTTC. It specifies CSVESGVVGANVLTF.

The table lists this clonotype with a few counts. The DNA for the CDR3 is TGTGCCAGCAGTTACGGGACAGCCTCCTACGAGCAGTACTTC. As protein: CASSYGTASYEQYF. V usage is TRBV6-6 and J usage is TRBJ2-7; 7 nucleotides agree with TRBD1. V gave up 2 bases and J gave up 0 bases; unmatched junction bases: 1. The CDR3 is 14 residues long. The germline gives CDR1 MNHNY, CDR2 SVGAGI (reference sequence).